Below are 17 T cell receptor beta chains sequenced from a single sample in a study of T cell responses to AZD1222 COVID-19 vaccine (dated by TCRdb to the early 2020s). The library was produced with the immunoSEQ multiplex PCR assay. Drawn from immuneACCESS, this table holds only the in-frame rearrangements with V and J called that TCRdb kept. Clones are partly lost; checked studies trace under half to an unresolved V gene and leave the rest unexplained. The sample records some 200,000 clones, approximately 90% of which are singletons. Approximately 26% of the sample goes to the ten largest clones. The sample's time point label, in plain terms: about 28 days (+/-7) after the second vaccine dose. The sample in question was peripheral blood, obtained 28 days after the second AZD1222 dose. All receptors come from an adult who received the AZD1222 COVID-19 vaccine.

The chain joins TRBV6-2 or TRBV6-3 to TRBJ2-1, with 12 bases lining up with TRBD2. CDR3 length: 18 residues. CDR1 is MNHEY, CDR2 SVGEGT, per germline. J lost 3 bases, V lost 6 bases, and 12 bases had no gene match. CDR3 sequence: CASSPTWTSGANYNEQFF. In DNA, the CDR3 is TGTGCCAGCAGCCCTACTTGGACTAGCGGGGCCAACTACAATGAGCAGTTCTTC.

The rearrangement joins TRBV7-9 to TRBJ2-2; D might be TRBD2 (6 bases). Between the trimmed V and J ends, which lost 4 bases and 3 bases, there was a span of 15 bases. The germline CDR1 and CDR2 sequences are SEHNR and FQNEAQ (reference sequence). CDR3 length equals 16 residues. The CDR3 loop is CASSSSGRSDTGELFF. Here the CDR3 DNA reads TGTGCCAGCAGCTCCTCAGGGAGGTCGGACACCGGGGAGCTGTTTTTT.

The chain carries TRBV19 and TRBJ2-1, with D unresolved. The V gene lost 5 bases and the J gene lost 6 bases, with 14 bases spanning the gap. Looked up from germline, CDR1 is LNHDA and CDR2 is SQIVND (reference sequence). This CDR3 region has 14 residues. DNA for the CDR3: TGTGCCAGTAGTGCCGACAAGTGGTTCAATGAGCAGTTCTTC. Translating gives CASSADKWFNEQFF.

This rearrangement joins TRBV28 to TRBJ1-1; the D gene is possibly TRBD1 (6 bases). The CDR3 spans 15 residues. Germline V gene data show CDR1 as MDHEN and CDR2 as SYDVKM. Trimming removed 3 bases at V and 1 base at J, with 12 bases between. CDR3 sequence: CASSLWGAGNTEAFF. CDR3 DNA sequence: TGTGCCAGCAGTTTGTGGGGGGCAGGGAACACTGAAGCTTTCTTT.

This chain uses TRBV7-2 with TRBJ2-1, with D perhaps matching TRBD1 or TRBD2 (5 bases each). Germline V CDR1 and CDR2: SGHTA, FQGNSA. V lost 5 bases and J 4 bases, leaving 15 bases between the germline ends. The CDR3 has 15 residues. CDR3 residues: CASSPTRGSYNEQFF. The CDR3 region has the DNA TGTGCCAGCAGCCCTACTAGGGGATCTTACAATGAGCAGTTCTTC.

The chain couples TRBV4-3 to TRBJ1-6, with a weak D call TRBD1 (5 bases). The CDR3 is made up of 16 amino acids. The germline V and J ends were trimmed by 3 bases and 7 bases, with 16 bases remaining between them. Germline CDR1 and CDR2: LGHNA and YSLEER. This chain's CDR3 is CASSQRDWSYNSPLHF. The CDR3 nucleotides are TGCGCCAGCAGCCAGAGGGACTGGTCTTACAATTCACCCCTCCACTTT.

A few counts support this clone. The rearrangement joins TRBV28 to TRBJ2-7, with unresolved D. Trimming shortened V by 6 bases and J by 2 bases, and 8 bases separated the two germline ends. In germline, CDR1 is MDHEN, CDR2 SYDVKM. This CDR3 is built from 12 residues. The CDR3 reads CASRGTAYEQYF. CDR3 DNA: TGTGCCAGCAGGGGCACTGCCTACGAGCAGTACTTC.

This chain joins TRBV20-1 and TRBJ1-2; D ambiguous. V gave up 3 bases and J gave up 3 bases, with 8 bases separating them. Per germline, CDR1 DFQATT and CDR2 SNEGSKA (reference sequence). CDR3 length: 12 amino acids. The CDR3 coding sequence is TGCAGTGCTAGTAGAGATGACTATGGCTACACCTTC. It translates to CSASRDDYGYTF.

The V call is TRBV4-1, the J call TRBJ1-2, with D hard to call. Trimming removed 0 bases at V and 3 bases at J, with 20 bases between. The length of the CDR3 is 18 residues. In germline, CDR1 is MGHRA, CDR2 YSYEKL. As DNA, the CDR3 is TGCGCCAGCAGCCAAGATACGGGCCTGCCGGAGGGTCACTATGGCTACACCTTC. As protein: CASSQDTGLPEGHYGYTF.

The rearrangement uses TRBV27 and TRBJ2-7, with 10 bases that match TRBD1. Germline trimming cut 3 bases from V and 1 base from J; bases unmatched to any gene: 12. The CDR3 covers 18 residues. Looked up from germline, CDR1 is MNHEY and CDR2 is SMNVEV (reference sequence). The DNA for the CDR3 is TGTGCCAGCAGTTTTCACGCACCGGACAGGGGGATTTCCTACGAGCAGTACTTC. Translation: CASSFHAPDRGISYEQYF.

The V and J genes are TRBV7-3 and TRBJ2-3; D possibly corresponds to TRBD2 (7 bases). The germline CDR1 and CDR2 sequences are SGHTA and FQGTGA. V lost 0 bases and J 0 bases, leaving 13 bases between the germline ends. CDR3 length: 17 amino acids. CDR3 nucleotides: TGTGCCAGCAGCTTAACGGGGGGGGCCCCCAGCACAGATACGCAGTATTTT. It is translated as CASSLTGGAPSTDTQYF.

This clone has a handful of counts. Within the sample, other DNA sequences also encode this same CDR3. The chain uses TRBV12-3 or TRBV12-4 and TRBJ1-5; no clear D gene. This CDR3 contains 13 residues. V was clipped by 3 bases and J by 4 bases, with 7 bases between them. CDR3 sequence: CASSFAANQPQHF. The CDR3 DNA sequence: TGTGCCAGCAGTTTTGCTGCGAATCAGCCCCAGCATTTT.

This sequence joins TRBV7-9 and TRBJ2-7; D gene ambiguous. Trimming removed 0 bases at V and 5 bases at J, with 5 bases between. The germline gives CDR1 SEHNR, CDR2 FQNEAQ (reference sequence). CDR3 length: 12 amino acids. CDR3 residues: CASSLASDEQYF. CDR3 sequence (DNA): TGTGCCAGCAGCTTAGCATCGGACGAGCAGTACTTC.

This clone has just one count. V gene TRBV6-2 or TRBV6-3 combines with J gene TRBJ1-4; TRBD1 aligns across 10 bases. The CDR3 totals 12 residues. With V trimmed by 4 bases and J by 14 bases, 4 bases remained unmatched. Germline loops: CDR1 MNHEY, CDR2 SVGEGT. The CDR3 protein is CASSSGQGRLFF. Here the CDR3 DNA reads TGTGCCAGCAGTTCGGGACAGGGGCGGCTGTTTTTT.

The gene calls are TRBV28 and TRBJ2-3, with 9 bases lining up with TRBD2. Germline lookup yields CDR1 MDHEN and CDR2 SYDVKM. The junction had 2 bases not matched to a gene; V was cut back by 3 bases and J by 1 base. The CDR3 totals 15 residues. CDR3 DNA: TGTGCCAGCAGTTTTAGCGGGGGCGGCACAGATACGCAGTATTTT. It encodes CASSFSGGGTDTQYF. The full variable domain, with the rest looked up from reference TRBV28 and TRBJ2-3, is DVKVTQSSRYLVKRTGEKVFLECVQDMDHENMFWYRQDPGLGLRLIYFSYDVKMKEKGDIPEGYSVSREKKERFSLILESASTNQTSMYLCASSFSGGGTDTQYFGPGTRLTVL.

This clone is a singleton in its sample. The chain has TRBV30 and TRBJ1-2; a weak D match, TRBD1 (6 bases). The CDR3 has 14 residues. The germline V and J ends were trimmed by 5 bases and 5 bases, with 18 bases remaining between them. Germline V CDR1 and CDR2: GTSNPN, SVGIG (reference sequence). The CDR3 region has the DNA TGTGCCTGGTCAACTCAGGGGCTTGGTTATGGCTACACCTTC. Encoded protein: CAWSTQGLGYGYTF.

This chain uses TRBV28 with TRBJ2-7; D gene uncertain. Trimming removed 3 bases from V and 10 bases from J, with 10 bases in between. The germline V gene has CDR1 MDHEN and CDR2 SYDVKM. The CDR3 consists of 11 residues. The CDR3 region has the DNA TGTGCCAGCAGTTTCCGCAACCCTCAGTACTTC. This sequence encodes CASSFRNPQYF.